This T cell receptor beta chain was captured in a study of vaccination and CD4 T cells after COVID-19. Study observations and caveats: The authors identified 304 of 307 vaccine-specific clones in convalescent patients as spike mono-reactive. A comparatively limited set of convalescent patients was examined, with no early post-infection timepoints.

Treatment: approximately nine-day PBMC culture with coronavirus spike peptide pools or control peptides (ViraFEST assay). The medium had half its volume replaced with fresh IL-2 medium on days 3 and 7. Turning to this clonotype: Antigen specificity is unknown.

The Oncomine TCR Beta short-read assay was what sequenced the DNA obtained from cultured CD4+ T cells. One entry per CDR3 protein, called by TCRdb with MiXCR from the PCR reads. The sample gives over 13,000 distinct CDR3 sequences, under 70% of which show up once; around 10% is in the top ten. This CDR3 spans 14 amino acids. The V end was cut by 3 bases, the J end by 0 bases, with 6 bases between. Looked up from germline, CDR1 is MDHEN and CDR2 is SYDVKM. The clonotype was recovered from a human donor who had recovered from COVID-19. Sequencing was carried out using CD4+ T cells from blood, cultured in vitro. The chain links TRBV28 to TRBJ1-3; no reliable D call. The CDR3 loop is CASSFAASGNTIYF. The CDR3 DNA reads TGTGCCAGCAGTTTCGCAGCCTCTGGAAACACCATATATTTT.